The next 19 T cell receptor beta chains were all read from a single sample in a study of response to subunit inactivated influenza vaccine. TCRdb recomputed calls from the RT-PCR reads with MiXCR, one row per CDR3 protein. The sample holds about 180,000 distinct CDR3 sequences, about a tenth seen once. Sample: non-naive T cells sorted from PBMCs, taken on the day of vaccination. Every receptor here comes from a middle-aged man who received an inactivated influenza vaccine.

This clonotype was observed many times. This sequence joins TRBV28 and TRBJ1-2; weak D call: TRBD1 (6 bases). V shed 7 bases and J shed 11 bases, with 14 bases lying between them. The CDR3 is 11 residues long. Germline V gives CDR1 MDHEN, CDR2 SYDVKM. The CDR3 region has the DNA TGTGCCAGCACTCTAGGACAGTCGTACACCTTC. Its translation: CASTLGQSYTF.

This clonotype was observed a few times. CDR3 DNA sequence: TGTGCCAGCAGCTTAGTTGCGGGAGGGCGCACCGGGGAGCTGTTTTTT. Protein product: CASSLVAGGRTGELFF. The V call is TRBV7-2, the J call TRBJ2-2; the match to TRBD2 covers 9 bases. The junction had 4 bases not matched to a gene; V was cut back by 1 base and J by 4 bases. Germline CDR1 and CDR2: SGHTA and FQGNSA. This CDR3 is 16 amino acids long.

This clonotype was picked up many times. The J gene is TRBJ2-3, the V gene TRBV28; D is possibly TRBD2 (5 bases). Trimming took 5 bases from V and 0 from J, leaving 18 bases between them. The CDR3 sequence is 17 residues long. Germline V CDR1 and CDR2: MDHEN, SYDVKM. CDR3 residues: CASSPFKRSDSTDTQYF. CDR3 DNA sequence: TGTGCCAGCAGTCCCTTCAAGCGGTCCGATAGCACAGATACGCAGTATTTT.

This clonotype was picked up a small number of times. The rearrangement links TRBV20-1 to TRBJ1-1; D not resolved. With 6 bases removed from V and 1 base from J, the gap between germline ends came to 12 bases. The CDR3 sequence is 13 residues long. The germline CDR1 and CDR2 sequences are DFQATT and SNEGSKA (reference sequence). In nucleotides, the CDR3 is TGCAGTGCCCTGGGGAGGGCGAACACTGAAGCTTTCTTT. This gives the protein CSALGRANTEAFF.

This clonotype showed up many times. This chain uses TRBV5-1 with TRBJ2-2; D gene unclear. The CDR3 sequence is 14 residues long. CDR1 is SGHRS, CDR2 YFSETQ, per germline. Trimming removed 0 bases from V and 7 bases from J, with 10 bases in between. The CDR3 protein is CASSLDLGIGELFF. CDR3 in DNA: TGCGCCAGCAGCTTGGATCTGGGTATCGGGGAGCTGTTTTTT.

This clonotype showed up many times. The rearrangement links TRBV28 to TRBJ2-5; 9 nucleotides match TRBD1. The CDR3 has 15 residues. Germline CDR1 is MDHEN and CDR2 is SYDVKM. V shed 7 bases, J shed 3 bases, and the junction held 9 bases outside the gene matches. Here the CDR3 DNA reads TGTGCCAGCACCGTATTGGGGGACAGGGAAGAGACCCAGTACTTC. Its translation is CASTVLGDREETQYF.

As for this clonotype: This may stem from a read error, because a much larger clone lies one nucleotide away. The rearrangement links TRBV24-1 to TRBJ2-5; tentatively, D is TRBD2 (5 bases). V was trimmed by 5 bases and J by 5 bases, leaving 23 bases between them. Germline CDR1 KGHDR, CDR2 SFDVKD. CDR3 length: 17 amino acids. The CDR3 loop is CATSAPEGYGPHETQYF. The CDR3 DNA is TGTGCCACCAGTGCCCCTGAGGGATACGGGCCGCATGAGACCCAGTACTTC.

This clonotype was picked up a small number of times. The genes are TRBV11-2 and TRBJ1-3; D is uncertain. The germline V and J ends were trimmed by 3 bases and 0 bases, with 6 bases remaining between them. Germline V lookup: CDR1 SGHAT, CDR2 FQNNGV. The CDR3 sequence is 14 residues long. The CDR3 spells CASSFYGSGNTIYF. DNA of the CDR3: TGTGCCAGCAGCTTTTACGGCTCTGGAAACACCATATATTTT. The entire variable domain, with the rest obtained from reference TRBV11-2 and TRBJ1-3, is as follows: EAGVAQSPRYKIIEKRQSVAFWCNPISGHATLYWYQQILGQGPKLLIQFQNNGVVDDSQLPKDRFSAERLKGVDSTLKIQPAKLEDSAVYLCASSFYGSGNTIYFGEGSWLTVV.

The chain carries TRBV4-2 and TRBJ2-5; 7 nucleotides agree with TRBD1. From germline, CDR1 is LGHNA and CDR2 YNFKEQ. The ends lost 4 bases at V and 7 bases at J; junction bases unmatched: 6. The CDR3 consists of 13 residues. CDR3 residues: CASSPRQGGTQYF. The DNA for the CDR3 is TGTGCCAGCAGCCCCAGACAGGGCGGGACCCAGTACTTC.

This chain links TRBV20-1 with TRBJ2-1; 10 nucleotides agree with TRBD2. Germline lookup yields CDR1 DFQATT and CDR2 SNEGSKA (reference sequence). V trimming: 7 bases; J trimming: 4 bases; junction bases outside the gene matches: 10. The CDR3 is 15 amino acids. The CDR3 loop is CSENPAGGPYNEQFF. For the CDR3, the DNA is TGCAGTGAGAACCCAGCGGGAGGGCCGTACAATGAGCAGTTCTTC.

The chain recombines TRBV4-3 with TRBJ2-3; 9 positions match TRBD2. CDR3 length equals 15 residues. With 1 base clipped from V and 4 bases from J, the junction kept 3 bases outside the gene matches. CDR1 LGHNA and CDR2 YSLEER come from the germline V gene. CDR3 in amino acids: CASSQGGGRADTQYF. CDR3 bases: TGCGCCAGCAGCCAAGGCGGCGGGAGGGCAGATACGCAGTATTTT.

V is TRBV28 and J is TRBJ2-3, with 7 bases lining up with TRBD2. Germline values: CDR1 MDHEN, CDR2 SYDVKM. V lost 1 base, J lost 3 bases, and 7 bases stayed unmatched. The CDR3 runs to 16 residues. The CDR3 DNA follows: TGTGCCAGCAGTTTATATAAGGGAGGGTCGACAGATACGCAGTATTTT. Translating gives CASSLYKGGSTDTQYF.

This clonotype has a handful of counts. The CDR3 bases are TGCAGTGCTAGAGTACAGGGGGACGCAGGTCAGCCCCAGCATTTT. Its protein product is CSARVQGDAGQPQHF. This chain uses TRBV20-1 with TRBJ1-5, with 8 bases matching TRBD1. The junction had 8 bases not matched to a gene; V was cut back by 1 base and J by 6 bases. Germline V gene sequence: CDR1 DFQATT, CDR2 SNEGSKA (reference sequence). This CDR3 spans 15 amino acids.

This clonotype was seen only a few times. The J gene is TRBJ2-3, the V gene TRBV29-1, with no clear D. V was trimmed by 3 bases and J by 2 bases, leaving 12 bases between them. The CDR3 covers 14 residues. The germline V gene has CDR1 SQVTM and CDR2 ANQGSEA. The chain's CDR3 is CSVESDIHTDTQYF. The CDR3 bases are TGCAGCGTTGAGTCCGACATTCACACAGATACGCAGTATTTT.

This clonotype has ten or more counts. V usage is TRBV20-1 and J usage is TRBJ1-1, with a weak D call TRBD1 (5 bases). Deletions cut 1 base from V and 4 bases from J, with 10 bases between. There are 13 residues in the CDR3. Germline V gene data show CDR1 as DFQATT and CDR2 as SNEGSKA (reference sequence). The CDR3 region is CSARGGRGTEAFF. CDR3 coding DNA: TGCAGTGCTAGAGGGGGAAGGGGCACTGAAGCTTTCTTT.

The V call is TRBV12-3 or TRBV12-4, the J call TRBJ1-1; 8 bases are shared with TRBD1. The CDR3 covers 15 residues. V was clipped by 4 bases and J by 1 base; unmatched bases: 5. CDR3 DNA sequence: TGTGCCAGCAGTTCATGGACAGGGAAGAACACTGAAGCTTTCTTT. The encoded protein is CASSSWTGKNTEAFF.

The chain has TRBV12-3 or TRBV12-4 and TRBJ1-2; D unclear. V was trimmed by 10 bases and J by 0 bases, leaving 18 bases between them. This CDR3 is built from 15 residues. Here the CDR3 reads CATIGPGYANYGYTF. CDR3 nucleotides: TGTGCCACCATTGGTCCTGGTTATGCTAACTATGGCTACACCTTC.

This clonotype has only a few counts. This chain links TRBV20-1 with TRBJ2-5; a possible D gene is TRBD2 (6 bases). The V gene lost 6 bases and the J gene lost 4 bases, with 18 bases spanning the gap. The CDR3 is 14 amino acids. Germline CDR1 DFQATT, CDR2 SNEGSKA (reference sequence). As DNA, the CDR3 is TGCAGTGCCAAGGGCGGGACCTGGGGAGAGACCCAGTACTTC. This sequence encodes CSAKGGTWGETQYF.

The chain links TRBV28 to TRBJ2-5; 8 bases are shared with TRBD2. Germline V gives CDR1 MDHEN, CDR2 SYDVKM. This CDR3 is 17 amino acids long. After removal of 4 bases from V and 4 bases from J, the junction contained 14 bases not matched to a gene. In DNA, the CDR3 is TGTGCCAGCAGTTCTTTTCGGGCGGGGGGCGCGAGAGAGACCCAGTACTTC. Its translation: CASSSFRAGGARETQYF.